This TCR beta chain was identified during a study of T and B cells in COVID-19 patients. CDR3 length: 13 residues. V was shortened by 3 bases and J by 4 bases, with 10 bases between the two germline ends. Germline values: CDR1 SGHAT, CDR2 FQDESV (reference sequence). Study-level points and caveats: Patients with COVID-19 reportedly showed strongly skewed T cell receptor beta variable and joining gene usage.

This clonotype was found a few times. Its antigen is not known. From blood, 250-500 ng of genomic DNA served as TRB template. Multiplex PCR with BIOMED2 TRB-A/B primer pools amplified TRB rearrangements. TCRdb re-called the multiplex PCR reads through MiXCR, storing one row per CDR3 protein. The sample lists 4,500 to 5,000 distinct CDR3 sequences, 30% to 40% occurring once. The V call is TRBV11-1, the J call TRBJ2-7, with D perhaps assigned TRBD1 or TRBD2 (5 bases each). The TCR was taken from a human donor who had recovered from COVID-19. Specimen: blood. CDR3 region: CASSLGTQYEQYF. The DNA for the CDR3 is TGTGCCAGCAGCTTGGGGACCCAGTACGAGCAGTACTTC. Together with reference TRBV11-1 and TRBJ2-7, the CDR3 gives the full variable domain: EAEVAQSPRYKITEKSQAVAFWCDPISGHATLYWYRQILGQGPELLVQFQDESVVDDSQLPKDRFSAERLKGVDSTLKIQPAELGDSAMYLCASSLGTQYEQYFGPGTRLTVT.